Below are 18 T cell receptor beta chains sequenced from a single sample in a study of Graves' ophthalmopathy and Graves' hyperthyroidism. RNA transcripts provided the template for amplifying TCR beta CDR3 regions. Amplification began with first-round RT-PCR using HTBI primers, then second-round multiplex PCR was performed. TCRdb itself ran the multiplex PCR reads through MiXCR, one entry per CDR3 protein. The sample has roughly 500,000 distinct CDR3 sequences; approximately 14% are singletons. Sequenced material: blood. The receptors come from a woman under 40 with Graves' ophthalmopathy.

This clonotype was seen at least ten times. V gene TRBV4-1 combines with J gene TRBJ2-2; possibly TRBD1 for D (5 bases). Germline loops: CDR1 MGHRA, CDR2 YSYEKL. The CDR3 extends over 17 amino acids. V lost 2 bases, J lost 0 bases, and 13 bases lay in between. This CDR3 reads CASSQSGAGSNTGELFF. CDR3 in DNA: TGCGCCAGCAGCCAATCCGGAGCAGGGTCGAACACCGGGGAGCTGTTTTTT.

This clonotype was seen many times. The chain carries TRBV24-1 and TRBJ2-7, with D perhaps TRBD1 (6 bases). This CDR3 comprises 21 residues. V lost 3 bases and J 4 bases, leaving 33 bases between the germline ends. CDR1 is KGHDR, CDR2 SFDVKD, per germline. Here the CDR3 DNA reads TGTGCCACCAGTGATATCCGGGACAAGGTCTTAATTCGATGGGACAATTACGAGCAGTACTTC. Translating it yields CATSDIRDKVLIRWDNYEQYF.

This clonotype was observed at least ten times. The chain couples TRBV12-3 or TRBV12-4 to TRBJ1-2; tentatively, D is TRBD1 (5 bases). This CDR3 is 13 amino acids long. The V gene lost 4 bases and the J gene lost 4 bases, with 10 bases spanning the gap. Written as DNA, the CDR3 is TGTGCCAGCAGTTCCGGGACCCCCTATGGCTACACCTTC. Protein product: CASSSGTPYGYTF.

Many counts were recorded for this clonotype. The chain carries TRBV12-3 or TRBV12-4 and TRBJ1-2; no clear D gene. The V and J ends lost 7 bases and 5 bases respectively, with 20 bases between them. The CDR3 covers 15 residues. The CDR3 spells CASTWSRPSSYGYTF. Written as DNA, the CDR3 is TGTGCCAGCACCTGGTCGAGGCCTTCTTCTTATGGCTACACCTTC.

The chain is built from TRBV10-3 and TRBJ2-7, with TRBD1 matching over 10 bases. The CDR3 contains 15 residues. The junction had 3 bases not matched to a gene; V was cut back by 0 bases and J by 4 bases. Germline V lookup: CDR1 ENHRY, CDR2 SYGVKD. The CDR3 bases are TGTGCCATCAGTGAGTCGACAGGGGGCGGGTACGAGCAGTACTTC. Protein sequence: CAISESTGGGYEQYF.

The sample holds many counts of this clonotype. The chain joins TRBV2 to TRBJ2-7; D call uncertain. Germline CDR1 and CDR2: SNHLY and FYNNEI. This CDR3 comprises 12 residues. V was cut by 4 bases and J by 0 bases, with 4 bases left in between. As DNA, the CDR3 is TGTGCCAGCAGTGTGCTCTCCTACGAGCAGTACTTC. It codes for CASSVLSYEQYF.

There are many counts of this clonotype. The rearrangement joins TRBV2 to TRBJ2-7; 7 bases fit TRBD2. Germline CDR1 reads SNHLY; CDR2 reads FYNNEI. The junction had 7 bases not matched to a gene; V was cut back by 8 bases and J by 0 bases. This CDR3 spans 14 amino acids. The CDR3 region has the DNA TGTGCCAGCGGGAGGGCAGGGATCTCCTACGAGCAGTACTTC. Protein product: CASGRAGISYEQYF.

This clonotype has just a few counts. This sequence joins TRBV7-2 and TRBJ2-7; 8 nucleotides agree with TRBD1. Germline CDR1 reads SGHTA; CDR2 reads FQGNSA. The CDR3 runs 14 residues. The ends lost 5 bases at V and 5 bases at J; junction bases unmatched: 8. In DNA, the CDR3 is TGTGCCAGCAGCGATTGGACAGGGTCTAACGAGCAGTACTTC. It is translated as CASSDWTGSNEQYF.

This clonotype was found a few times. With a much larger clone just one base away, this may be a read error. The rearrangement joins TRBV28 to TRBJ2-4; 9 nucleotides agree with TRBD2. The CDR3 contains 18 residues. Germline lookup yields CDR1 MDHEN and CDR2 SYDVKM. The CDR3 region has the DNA TGTGCCAGCAGTTTTTTCGGGACCGCGGGACTAGCCAAAAACATTAAGTACTTC. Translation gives CASSFFGTAGLAKNIKYF.

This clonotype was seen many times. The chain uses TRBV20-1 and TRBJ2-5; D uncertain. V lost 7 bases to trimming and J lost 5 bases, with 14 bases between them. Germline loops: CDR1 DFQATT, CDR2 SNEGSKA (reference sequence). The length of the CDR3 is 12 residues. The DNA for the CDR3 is TGCAGTGTTTTGACCCTGGGGGAGACCCAGTACTTC. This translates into CSVLTLGETQYF.

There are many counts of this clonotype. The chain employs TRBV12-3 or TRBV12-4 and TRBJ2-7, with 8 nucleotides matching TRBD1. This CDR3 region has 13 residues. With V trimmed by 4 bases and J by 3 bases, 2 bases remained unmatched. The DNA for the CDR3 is TGTGCCAGCAGTTCGGGACAGGTCTACGAGCAGTACTTC. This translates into CASSSGQVYEQYF.

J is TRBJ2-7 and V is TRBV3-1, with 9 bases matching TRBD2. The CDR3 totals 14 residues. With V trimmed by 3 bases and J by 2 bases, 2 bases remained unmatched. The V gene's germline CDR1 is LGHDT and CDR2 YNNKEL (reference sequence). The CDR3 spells CASSQGLATYEQYF. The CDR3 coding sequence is TGTGCCAGCAGCCAGGGACTAGCCACCTACGAGCAGTACTTC.

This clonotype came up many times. The CDR3 here is CASSLVAGNHEQYF. The CDR3 DNA is TGTGCCAGCAGTTTAGTCGCAGGGAACCACGAGCAGTACTTC. The V and J genes are TRBV28 and TRBJ2-7; D possibly corresponds to TRBD1 (5 bases). Trimming took 2 bases from V and 5 from J, leaving 13 bases between them. The germline gives CDR1 MDHEN, CDR2 SYDVKM. The CDR3 is made up of 14 amino acids.

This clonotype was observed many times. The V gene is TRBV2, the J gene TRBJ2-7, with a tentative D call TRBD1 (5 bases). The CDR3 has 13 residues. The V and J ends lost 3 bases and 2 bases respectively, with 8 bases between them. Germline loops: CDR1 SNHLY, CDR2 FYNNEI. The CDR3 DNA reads TGTGCCAGCAGTGAGCCCAGGGCCTACGAGCAGTACTTC. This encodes CASSEPRAYEQYF.

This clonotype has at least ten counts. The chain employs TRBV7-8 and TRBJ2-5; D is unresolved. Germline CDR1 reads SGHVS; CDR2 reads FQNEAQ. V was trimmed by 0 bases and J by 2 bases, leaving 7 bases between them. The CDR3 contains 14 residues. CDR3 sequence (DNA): TGTGCCAGCAGCTTAGCCCCCCGGCAAGAGACCCAGTACTTC. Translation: CASSLAPRQETQYF.

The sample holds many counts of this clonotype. CDR3 in amino acids: CSARPSRGVGGNTIYF. In nucleotides, the CDR3 is TGCAGTGCTAGGCCATCCCGCGGGGTCGGAGGAAACACCATATATTTT. The chain joins TRBV20-1 to TRBJ1-3; D call uncertain. Trimming pared 3 bases from V and 4 bases from J, leaving 19 bases between. The germline gives CDR1 DFQATT, CDR2 SNEGSKA (reference sequence). CDR3 size: 16 residues.

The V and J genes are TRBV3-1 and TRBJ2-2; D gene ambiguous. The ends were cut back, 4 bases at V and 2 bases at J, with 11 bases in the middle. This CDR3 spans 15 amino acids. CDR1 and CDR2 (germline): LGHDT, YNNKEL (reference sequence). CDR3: CASSLGSTNTGELFF. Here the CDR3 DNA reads TGTGCCAGCAGCCTCGGCAGTACAAACACCGGGGAGCTGTTTTTT.

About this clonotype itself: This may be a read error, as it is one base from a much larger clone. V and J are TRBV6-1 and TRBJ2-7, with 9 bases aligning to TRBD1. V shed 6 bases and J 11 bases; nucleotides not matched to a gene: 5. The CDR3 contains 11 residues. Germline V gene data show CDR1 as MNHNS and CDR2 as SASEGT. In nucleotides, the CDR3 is TGTGCCAGCAGGGGCCGGGACAGGGAGTACTTC. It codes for CASRGRDREYF.